What follows are 20 T cell receptor beta chains derived from one specimen sequenced in a study of blood T cell repertoires in COVID-19. Libraries were prepared by immunoSEQ multiplex PCR; TCRdb keeps only in-frame clonotypes and omits some of them. The table lists some 69,000 clones, 90% of them singletons, with roughly 1.3% in the top ten. Sequencing input: peripheral blood. All receptors derive from a man aged 60 to 75 with acute or convalescent COVID-19.

Only one count was recorded for this clone. For the CDR3, the DNA is TGTGCCAGCAGCCAATTAGGGGTAACTGAAGCTTTCTTT. It translates to CASSQLGVTEAFF. V is TRBV3-1 (or the pseudogene TRBV3-2) and J is TRBJ1-1; tentatively, D is TRBD1 (5 bases). V dropped 2 bases and J dropped 5 bases, with 9 bases sitting between them. The CDR3 consists of 13 residues. In germline, CDR1 is LGHDT, CDR2 YNNKEL (reference sequence).

V usage is TRBV13 and J usage is TRBJ2-5; 10 bases agree with TRBD1. The CDR3 length is 15 residues. Germline lookup yields CDR1 PRHDT and CDR2 FYEKMQ (reference sequence). Trimming took 0 bases from V and 4 from J; bases not matched to a gene: 2. This CDR3 is CASSLGTGGRETQYF. The CDR3 DNA reads TGTGCCAGCAGCTTAGGGACAGGGGGCCGAGAGACCCAGTACTTC. Supplemented by reference TRBV13 and TRBJ2-5, the full variable domain reads AAGVIQSPRHLIKEKRETATLKCYPIPRHDTVYWYQQGPGQDPQFLISFYEKMQSDKGSIPDRFSAQQFSDYHSELNMSSLELGDSALYFCASSLGTGGRETQYFGPGTRLLVL.

V usage is TRBV7-2 and J usage is TRBJ1-5; D possibly corresponds to TRBD1 (6 bases). This CDR3 contains 13 residues. Germline CDR1 reads SGHTA; CDR2 reads FQGNSA. V was cut by 6 bases and J by 6 bases, with 12 bases left in between. CDR3 loop: CASSLQGFQPQHF. The CDR3 DNA is TGTGCCAGCAGTTTACAGGGATTTCAGCCCCAGCATTTT.

The chain recombines TRBV5-4 with TRBJ2-1, with 9 bases that match TRBD1. With V trimmed by 5 bases and J by 7 bases, 13 bases remained unmatched. This CDR3 region has 16 residues. CDR1 SGHNT and CDR2 YYREEE come from the germline V gene (reference sequence). CDR3 DNA: TGTGCCAGCAGTCGGACGGCGCTACAGGGGGCAAATGAGCAGTTCTTC. Amino acids: CASSRTALQGANEQFF.

This sequence joins TRBV7-9 and TRBJ2-5, with D perhaps matching TRBD2 (6 bases). Germline V gene lookup returns CDR1 SEHNR and CDR2 FQNEAQ (reference sequence). CDR3 size: 14 residues. With 2 bases removed from V and 7 bases from J, the gap between germline ends came to 14 bases. As DNA, the CDR3 is TGTGCCAGCAGCTTAACACATCCGGAGGGGACCCAGTACTTC. Translated: CASSLTHPEGTQYF.

V is TRBV19 and J is TRBJ1-4; tentative D call: TRBD1 (5 bases). Germline loops: CDR1 LNHDA, CDR2 SQIVND (reference sequence). The CDR3 is 18 residues long. With 3 bases removed from V and 7 bases from J, the gap between germline ends came to 24 bases. The chain's CDR3 is CASSMMFGLLAGREKLFF. Here the CDR3 DNA reads TGTGCCAGTAGTATGATGTTTGGTTTGTTGGCAGGGCGTGAAAAACTGTTTTTT.

The chain employs TRBV6-5 and TRBJ1-3; the D is unclear. The CDR3 totals 13 residues. Trimming removed 4 bases from V and 1 base from J, with 5 bases in between. The germline V gene has CDR1 MNHEY and CDR2 SVGAGI. Here the CDR3 DNA reads TGTGCCAGCAGTTCCTTTTCTGGAAACACCATATATTTT. Its protein product is CASSSFSGNTIYF.

The chain recombines TRBV30 with TRBJ2-2; D not resolved. V was cut by 1 base and J by 3 bases, with 9 bases left in between. Germline V lookup: CDR1 GTSNPN, CDR2 SVGIG (reference sequence). The CDR3 is 14 amino acids. CDR3 in amino acids: CAWSGRSYTGELFF. CDR3 coding DNA: TGTGCCTGGAGTGGTAGATCGTACACCGGGGAGCTGTTTTTT.

This clone is a singleton in its sample. The chain combines TRBV5-1 with TRBJ1-1, with D uncertain. This CDR3 region has 17 residues. The V end was cut by 4 bases, the J end by 1 base, with 20 bases between. The germline V gene encodes CDR1 SGHRS and CDR2 YFSETQ. CDR3 DNA sequence: TGCGCCAGCAGCCCCTCTTCTTCCGCCGGTAGGAACACTGAAGCTTTCTTT. Residues: CASSPSSSAGRNTEAFF.

CDR3 DNA sequence: TGCGCCAGCAGCCAAGTGAGACAAACCGGAAACACCATATATTTT. Its translation: CASSQVRQTGNTIYF. The chain employs TRBV4-1 and TRBJ1-3, with unresolved D. The V and J ends lost 1 base and 4 bases respectively, with 11 bases between them. CDR3 size: 15 residues. The germline V gene has CDR1 MGHRA and CDR2 YSYEKL.

This clone was detected once. This chain links TRBV11-2 with TRBJ1-5, with 7 nucleotides matching TRBD1. V trimming: 1 base; J trimming: 2 bases; junction bases outside the gene matches: 5. This CDR3 spans 16 amino acids. Germline CDR1 is SGHAT and CDR2 is FQNNGV. CDR3 bases: TGTGCCAGCAGCTTAGGCGACAGGGCGCGCAATCAGCCCCAGCATTTT. Protein sequence: CASSLGDRARNQPQHF.

The chain carries TRBV5-1 and TRBJ1-4; D is ambiguous. Trimming removed 7 bases at V and 7 bases at J, with 20 bases between. Germline CDR1 SGHRS, CDR2 YFSETQ. This CDR3 contains 15 residues. The CDR3 DNA follows: TGCGCCAGCGCACCGACCGGAGGGAAGGGTGAAAAACTGTTTTTT. Translating gives CASAPTGGKGEKLFF.

This chain joins TRBV6-1 and TRBJ1-1; D is uncertain. Between the trimmed V and J ends, which lost 0 bases and 1 base, there was a span of 6 bases. CDR1 is MNHNS and CDR2 is SASEGT in the germline V gene. This CDR3 contains 14 residues. CDR3 protein: CASSEALRNTEAFF. Here the CDR3 DNA reads TGTGCCAGCAGTGAAGCGCTGCGGAACACTGAAGCTTTCTTT.

The chain couples TRBV13 to TRBJ2-3, with a tentative D call TRBD2 (5 bases). This CDR3 region has 15 residues. Germline V gene data show CDR1 as PRHDT and CDR2 as FYEKMQ (reference sequence). Trimming pared 0 bases from V and 5 bases from J, leaving 12 bases between. The CDR3 DNA is TGTGCCAGCAGCTTAGGGGCGGGTTCTGGAGATACGCAGTATTTT. This codes for CASSLGAGSGDTQYF.

The chain employs TRBV19 and TRBJ2-7, with 7 bases matching TRBD1. The germline V gene encodes CDR1 LNHDA and CDR2 SQIVND (reference sequence). Germline trimming cut 7 bases from V and 3 bases from J; bases unmatched to any gene: 9. The CDR3 covers 14 residues. The CDR3 protein is CASNPRQGNYEQYF. Here the CDR3 DNA reads TGTGCCAGTAATCCCCGACAGGGAAACTACGAGCAGTACTTC.

This sequence joins TRBV19 and TRBJ2-1; D is undetermined. This CDR3 spans 14 amino acids. The germline CDR1 and CDR2 sequences are LNHDA and SQIVND (reference sequence). Trimming stripped 4 bases from V and 7 bases from J, with 14 bases between. The CDR3 loop is CASSNPPPKNEQFF. CDR3 sequence (DNA): TGTGCCAGTAGTAATCCCCCCCCTAAGAATGAGCAGTTCTTC.

V and J are TRBV18 and TRBJ2-7; TRBD1 aligns across 8 bases. V shed 4 bases and J 2 bases; nucleotides not matched to a gene: 4. This CDR3 is 14 amino acids long. Germline V gene sequence: CDR1 KGHSH, CDR2 LQKENI. The CDR3 DNA reads as TGTGCCAGCTCACAGCAGGGGGCGGCCTACGAGCAGTACTTC. Its translation is CASSQQGAAYEQYF.

This clone came up once. The chain carries TRBV3-1 (or the pseudogene TRBV3-2) and TRBJ2-3, with D perhaps TRBD2 (6 bases). Trimming pared 5 bases from V and 8 bases from J, leaving 8 bases between. The germline V gene encodes CDR1 LGHDT and CDR2 YNNKEL (reference sequence). This CDR3 is built from 11 residues. The CDR3 DNA follows: TGTGCCAGCAGCTTGGGACTTACGCAGTATTTT. Its protein is CASSLGLTQYF.

The chain is built from TRBV29-1 and TRBJ2-1; perhaps TRBD2 as D (5 bases). Germline lookup yields CDR1 SQVTM and CDR2 ANQGSEA. This CDR3 region has 15 residues. V was shortened by 5 bases and J by 10 bases, with 24 bases between the two germline ends. The CDR3 DNA follows: TGCAGCGTTCTGGCGGGTTTCGGGTCCCCCGCCGAGCAGTTCTTC. Encoded protein: CSVLAGFGSPAEQFF.

The chain carries TRBV5-1 and TRBJ1-6; D gene ambiguous. Germline CDR1 is SGHRS and CDR2 is YFSETQ. CDR3 length: 14 residues. Trimming pared 0 bases from V and 9 bases from J, leaving 10 bases between. The CDR3 nucleotides read TGCGCCAGCAGCTTGGGCGGGGTCGGTTCACCCCTCCACTTT. The encoded protein is CASSLGGVGSPLHF.